A single sample is the source of the 4 T cell receptor beta chains below, sequenced in a study of T cells in Graves' hyperthyroidism and ophthalmopathy. TCR beta CDR3 sequences were amplified from RNA transcripts. HTBI primers drove first-round RT-PCR of the TCR CDR3. TCRdb called the multiplex PCR reads again in MiXCR, with one record for every CDR3 protein. The profile covers some 490,000 distinct CDR3 sequences, with 20% to 25% appearing a single time and under 55% taken by the ten largest. Material for sequencing was blood. The receptors here all came from a woman aged 70-85 years with Graves' ophthalmopathy.

This clonotype has only a few counts. In nucleotides, the CDR3 is TGCAGTCCTAAAGGGAGGTACAGTACAGATACGCAGTATTTT. This gives the protein CSPKGRYSTDTQYF. The chain has TRBV20-1 and TRBJ2-3; D perhaps matches TRBD2 (6 bases). V was trimmed by 8 bases and J by 3 bases, leaving 18 bases between them. Germline V CDR1 and CDR2: DFQATT, SNEGSKA (reference sequence). This CDR3 has 14 amino acids.

V gene TRBV7-8 combines with J gene TRBJ2-7; TRBD2 matches at 9 bases. Losses at the gene ends were 2 bases for V and 2 bases for J; bases not matched to a gene: 13. The CDR3 runs 18 residues. The germline V gene has CDR1 SGHVS and CDR2 FQNEAQ. CDR3 amino acids: CASSLKLAGGSKPYEQYF. In nucleotides, the CDR3 is TGTGCCAGCAGCTTAAAACTAGCGGGTGGGAGTAAGCCCTACGAGCAGTACTTC.

The sample holds many counts of this clonotype. The chain uses TRBV30 and TRBJ1-2; D not resolved. CDR1 is GTSNPN and CDR2 is SVGIG in the germline V gene (reference sequence). Trimming took off 0 bases at V and 2 bases at J, with 7 bases between the two ends. The CDR3 contains 13 residues. The CDR3: CAWSVSENYGYTF. CDR3 DNA: TGTGCCTGGAGTGTAAGCGAGAACTATGGCTACACCTTC.

This clonotype was picked up a small number of times. The chain couples TRBV5-1 to TRBJ2-6; D call uncertain. V gave up 3 bases and J gave up 1 base, with 8 bases separating them. This CDR3 has 15 residues. CDR1 and CDR2 (germline): SGHRS, YFSETQ. CDR3 sequence reads: CASSSRTSGANVLTF. The DNA of the CDR3 is TGCGCCAGCAGCTCAAGAACTTCTGGGGCCAACGTCCTGACTTTC.